This TCR beta chain was retrieved from a study of cytomegalovirus exposure and HLA in healthy donors. This clone came up once. Its specificity is unknown. Study-wide results and limits: Most subjects had HLA-A and HLA-B alleles reportedly predicted accurately by TCR beta sequences.

PCR employed 60 Vbeta and 13 Jbeta primers. The method was immunoSEQ multiplex PCR; TCRdb's version includes in-frame clones alone and lacks a portion of them. The table shows under 120,000 clones, with around three quarters occurring only once. The sample consisted of PBMCs. The TCR sequence derives from a female donor in good health and CMV-seropositive.

The CDR3 sequence: CASSQIQDEQYF. DNA for the CDR3: TGTGCCAGCAGTCAGATTCAGGACGAGCAGTACTTC. The chain has TRBV6-5 and TRBJ2-7; D gene ambiguous. The CDR3 consists of 12 residues. V gave up 5 bases and J gave up 5 bases, with 10 bases separating them. Germline V gives CDR1 MNHEY, CDR2 SVGAGI.